This entry lists 3 T cell receptor beta chains sequenced from one sample in a study of cytomegalovirus exposure and HLA in healthy donors. With 60 Vbeta and 13 Jbeta primers, the PCR was carried out. TCRdb keeps only in-frame clones here, not all; method: immunoSEQ multiplex PCR. Of about 190,000 clones in the sample, over 75% were seen once. Sequenced: PBMCs. These receptors originate from a woman aged 45 to 65 in good health and CMV-seropositive.

The V and J genes are TRBV28 and TRBJ1-1; TRBD1 aligns across 9 bases. This CDR3 is built from 14 residues. CDR1 is MDHEN, CDR2 SYDVKM, per germline. The J segment lost 4 bases and the V segment lost 7 bases, leaving 7 bases of the junction unmatched. The CDR3 is CASNPQGASTEAFF. CDR3 bases: TGTGCCAGCAACCCACAGGGGGCGAGCACTGAAGCTTTCTTT.

The rearrangement links TRBV6-6 to TRBJ2-7, with D possibly matching TRBD2 (6 bases). With 8 bases removed from V and 3 bases from J, the gap between germline ends came to 14 bases. The CDR3 covers 13 residues. The germline CDR1 and CDR2 sequences are MNHNY and SVGAGI (reference sequence). The CDR3 spells CASVDGEDYEQYF. DNA of the CDR3: TGTGCCAGCGTGGACGGGGAGGACTACGAGCAGTACTTC.

The chain links TRBV6-5 to TRBJ2-7; perhaps TRBD2 as D (6 bases). The V end lost 7 bases, the J end lost 2 bases, and 12 bases lay between the germline ends. The CDR3 spans 13 residues. Germline CDR1 MNHEY, CDR2 SVGAGI. The CDR3 bases are TGTGCCAGCAACCCGGGGGACGCCTACGAGCAGTACTTC. It is translated as CASNPGDAYEQYF.